This T cell receptor (beta chain) was captured in a study of OX40 agonist ivuxolimab in advanced cancers. Sequencing used immunoSEQ multiplex PCR; TCRdb keeps in-frame clones, though not all of them. The repertoire consists of approximately 12,000 clones, with around 66% occurring once and the leading ten covering 12%. CDR3 length: 16 amino acids. The germline gives CDR1 MNHEY, CDR2 SVGAGI. The ends were cut back, 0 bases at V and 0 bases at J, with 10 bases in the middle. Findings and caveats of the study: Clonal expansion from baseline to week 6 occurred in both CD4+ and CD8+ T cells. Specificity for antigen went undetermined in the expanded peripheral T cells. At 0.1-3.0 mg/kg, partial responders had clonal expansion among the lowest observed.

On this clone itself: Its matching antigen is unknown.

Specimen: CD4+ or CD8+ T cells sorted from blood, collected in a trial of the OX40 agonist ivuxolimab. The clonotype was recovered from an adult with an advanced solid tumor such as melanoma, head and neck, liver or kidney cancer. The gene calls are TRBV6-5 and TRBJ2-3; D remains unclear. The CDR3 DNA is TGTGCCAGCAGTTACTCCGAGGACGGGAGCACAGATACGCAGTATTTT. Translation gives CASSYSEDGSTDTQYF.